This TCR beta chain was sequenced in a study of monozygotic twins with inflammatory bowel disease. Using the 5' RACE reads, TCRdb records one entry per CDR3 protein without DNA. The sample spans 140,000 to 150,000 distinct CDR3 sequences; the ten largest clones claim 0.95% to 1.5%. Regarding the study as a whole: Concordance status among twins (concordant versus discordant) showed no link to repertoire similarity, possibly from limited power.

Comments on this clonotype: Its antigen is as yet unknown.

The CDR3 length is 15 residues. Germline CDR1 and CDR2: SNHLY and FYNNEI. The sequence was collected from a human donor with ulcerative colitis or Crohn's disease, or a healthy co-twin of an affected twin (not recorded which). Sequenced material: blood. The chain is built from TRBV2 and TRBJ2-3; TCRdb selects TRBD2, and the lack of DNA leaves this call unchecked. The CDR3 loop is CASSLLAGGPGTQYF.